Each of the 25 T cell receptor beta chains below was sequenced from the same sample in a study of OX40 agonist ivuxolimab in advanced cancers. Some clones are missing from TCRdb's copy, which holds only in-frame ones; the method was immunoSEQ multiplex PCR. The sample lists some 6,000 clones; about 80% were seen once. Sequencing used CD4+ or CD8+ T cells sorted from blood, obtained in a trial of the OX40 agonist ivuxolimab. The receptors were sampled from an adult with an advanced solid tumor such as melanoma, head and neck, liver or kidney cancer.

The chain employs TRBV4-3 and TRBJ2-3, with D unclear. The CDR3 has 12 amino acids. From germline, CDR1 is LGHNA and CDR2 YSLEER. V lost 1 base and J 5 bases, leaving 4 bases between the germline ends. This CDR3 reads CASSQGGDTQYF. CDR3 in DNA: TGCGCCAGCAGCCAAGGGGGAGATACGCAGTATTTT.

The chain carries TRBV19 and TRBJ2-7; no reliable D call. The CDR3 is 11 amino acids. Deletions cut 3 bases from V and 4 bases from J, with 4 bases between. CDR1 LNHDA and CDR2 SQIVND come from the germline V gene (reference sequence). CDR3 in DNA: TGTGCCAGTAGTATGGGATACGAGCAGTACTTC. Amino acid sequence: CASSMGYEQYF.

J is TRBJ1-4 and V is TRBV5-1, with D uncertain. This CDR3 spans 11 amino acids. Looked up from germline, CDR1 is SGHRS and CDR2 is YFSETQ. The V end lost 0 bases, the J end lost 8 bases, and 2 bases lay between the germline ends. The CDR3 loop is CASSLAEKLFF. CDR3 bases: TGCGCCAGCAGCTTGGCAGAAAAACTGTTTTTT. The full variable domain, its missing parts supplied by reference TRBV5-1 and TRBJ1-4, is KAGVTQTPRYLIKTRGQQVTLSCSPISGHRSVSWYQQTPGQGLQFLFEYFSETQRNKGNFPGRFSGRQFSNSRSEMNVSTLELGDSALYLCASSLAEKLFFGSGTQLSVL.

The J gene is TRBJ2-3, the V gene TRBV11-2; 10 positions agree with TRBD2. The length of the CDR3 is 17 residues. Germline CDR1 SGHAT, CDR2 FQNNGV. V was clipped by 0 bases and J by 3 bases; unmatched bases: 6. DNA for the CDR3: TGTGCCAGCAGCTTAGAGGCTAGCGGGGGACCTACAGATACGCAGTATTTT. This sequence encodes CASSLEASGGPTDTQYF.

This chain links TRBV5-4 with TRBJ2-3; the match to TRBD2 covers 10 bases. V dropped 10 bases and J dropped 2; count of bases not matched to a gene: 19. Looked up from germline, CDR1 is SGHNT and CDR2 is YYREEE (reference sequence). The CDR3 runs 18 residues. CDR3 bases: TGTGCCGCATCACCCCATGGACTAGCGGAAATCACCACAGATACGCAGTATTTT. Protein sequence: CAASPHGLAEITTDTQYF.

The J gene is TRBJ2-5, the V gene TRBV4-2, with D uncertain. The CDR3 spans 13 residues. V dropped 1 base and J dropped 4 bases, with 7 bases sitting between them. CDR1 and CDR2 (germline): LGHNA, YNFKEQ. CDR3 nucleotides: TGTGCCAGCAGCCAAGTTCTGGGAGAGACCCAGTACTTC. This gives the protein CASSQVLGETQYF.

This chain's CDR3 is CASWSNTEAFF. CDR3 sequence (DNA): TGTGCCAGCTGGTCGAACACTGAAGCTTTCTTT. The chain recombines TRBV27 with TRBJ1-1; no firm D call. This CDR3 is 11 amino acids long. Germline V gene sequence: CDR1 MNHEY, CDR2 SMNVEV (reference sequence). Trimming shortened V by 8 bases and J by 1 base, and 5 bases separated the two germline ends.

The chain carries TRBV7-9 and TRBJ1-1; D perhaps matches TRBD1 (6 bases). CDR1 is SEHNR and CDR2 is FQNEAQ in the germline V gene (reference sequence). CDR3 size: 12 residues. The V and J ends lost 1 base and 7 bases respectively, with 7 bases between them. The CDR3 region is CASSLGTVEAFF. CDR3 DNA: TGTGCCAGCAGCTTAGGGACAGTTGAAGCTTTCTTT.

The CDR3 region is CASSAVAGRQETQYF. The CDR3 DNA reads as TGTGCCAGCAGCGCAGTAGCGGGGCGGCAAGAGACCCAGTACTTC. The J gene is TRBJ2-5, the V gene TRBV9, with TRBD2 matching 8 bases. The junction had 6 bases not matched to a gene; V was cut back by 3 bases and J by 2 bases. Per the germline V gene, CDR1 is SGDLS and CDR2 is YYNGEE. CDR3 size: 15 residues.

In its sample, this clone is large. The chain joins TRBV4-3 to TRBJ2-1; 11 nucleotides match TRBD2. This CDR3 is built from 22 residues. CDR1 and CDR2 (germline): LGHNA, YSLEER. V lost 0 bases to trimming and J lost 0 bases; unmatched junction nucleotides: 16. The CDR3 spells CASSQEWLASLAGEGSYNEQFF. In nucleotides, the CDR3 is TGCGCCAGCAGCCAAGAGTGGTTGGCGTCACTAGCGGGGGAAGGCTCCTACAATGAGCAGTTCTTC.

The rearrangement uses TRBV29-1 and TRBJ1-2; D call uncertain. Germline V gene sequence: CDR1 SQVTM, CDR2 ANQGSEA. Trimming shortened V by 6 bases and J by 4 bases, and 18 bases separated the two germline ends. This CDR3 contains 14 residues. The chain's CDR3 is CSVVSPNLLYGYTF. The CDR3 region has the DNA TGCAGCGTCGTTAGCCCAAACCTTCTCTATGGCTACACCTTC.

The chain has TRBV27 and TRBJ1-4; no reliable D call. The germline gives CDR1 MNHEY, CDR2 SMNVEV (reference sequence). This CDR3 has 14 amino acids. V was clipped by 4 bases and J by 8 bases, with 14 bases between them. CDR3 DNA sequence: TGTGCCAGCAGTTACGGGAAGGGTTTGGAAAAACTGTTTTTT. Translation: CASSYGKGLEKLFF.

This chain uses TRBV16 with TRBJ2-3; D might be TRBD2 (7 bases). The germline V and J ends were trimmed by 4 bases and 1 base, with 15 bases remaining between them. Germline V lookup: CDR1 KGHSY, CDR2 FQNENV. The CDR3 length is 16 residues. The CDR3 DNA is TGTGCCAGCAGCCGCAAGGGGGGGAGCGGCACAGATACGCAGTATTTT. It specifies CASSRKGGSGTDTQYF. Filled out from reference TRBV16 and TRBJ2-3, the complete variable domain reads GEEVAQTPKHLVRGEGQKAKLYCAPIKGHSYVFWYQQVLKNEFKFLISFQNENVFDETGMPKERFSAKCLPNSPCSLEIQATKLEDSAVYFCASSRKGGSGTDTQYFGPGTRLTVL.

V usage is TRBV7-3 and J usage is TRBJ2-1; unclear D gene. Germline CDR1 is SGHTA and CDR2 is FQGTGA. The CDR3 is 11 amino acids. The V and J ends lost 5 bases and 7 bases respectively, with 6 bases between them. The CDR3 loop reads CASSPGNEQFF. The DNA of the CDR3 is TGTGCCAGCAGCCCCGGAAATGAGCAGTTCTTC.

CDR3 DNA: TGTGCCAGCAGCGATCAGGGCTACTATGGCTACACCTTC. It translates to CASSDQGYYGYTF. The chain is built from TRBV5-4 and TRBJ1-2, with a possible D match to TRBD1 (5 bases). Between the trimmed V and J ends, which lost 4 bases and 3 bases, there was a span of 10 bases. In germline, CDR1 is SGHNT, CDR2 YYREEE (reference sequence). This CDR3 contains 13 residues.

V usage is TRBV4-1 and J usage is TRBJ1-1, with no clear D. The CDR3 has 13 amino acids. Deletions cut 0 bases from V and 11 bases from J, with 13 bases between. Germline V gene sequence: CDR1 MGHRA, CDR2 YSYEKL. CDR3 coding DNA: TGCGCCAGCAGCCAAGATGTTGTACCAGACGCTTTCTTT. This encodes CASSQDVVPDAFF.

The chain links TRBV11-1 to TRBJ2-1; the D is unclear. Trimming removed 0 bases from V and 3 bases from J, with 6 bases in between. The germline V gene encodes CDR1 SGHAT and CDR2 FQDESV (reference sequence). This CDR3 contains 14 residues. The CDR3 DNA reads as TGTGCCAGCAGCTTAGCGGTGGGCTACAATGAGCAGTTCTTC. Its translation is CASSLAVGYNEQFF.

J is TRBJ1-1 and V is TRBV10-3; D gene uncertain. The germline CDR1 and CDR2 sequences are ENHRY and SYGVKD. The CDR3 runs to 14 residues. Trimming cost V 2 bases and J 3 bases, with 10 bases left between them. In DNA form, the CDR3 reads TGTGCCATCAGTGAGAGGTTCGGAGACACTGAAGCTTTCTTT. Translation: CAISERFGDTEAFF.

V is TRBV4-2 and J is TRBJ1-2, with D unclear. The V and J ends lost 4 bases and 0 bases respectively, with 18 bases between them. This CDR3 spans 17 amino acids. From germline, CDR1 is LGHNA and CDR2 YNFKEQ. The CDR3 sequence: CASSPDIPTGANYGYTF. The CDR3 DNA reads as TGTGCCAGCAGCCCAGATATCCCCACCGGCGCTAACTATGGCTACACCTTC.

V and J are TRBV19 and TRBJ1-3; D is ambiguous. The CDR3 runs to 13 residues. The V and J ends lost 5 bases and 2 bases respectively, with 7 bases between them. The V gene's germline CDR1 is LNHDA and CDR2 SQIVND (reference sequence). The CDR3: CASSAGAGNTIYF. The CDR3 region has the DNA TGTGCCAGTAGTGCAGGAGCTGGAAACACCATATATTTT.

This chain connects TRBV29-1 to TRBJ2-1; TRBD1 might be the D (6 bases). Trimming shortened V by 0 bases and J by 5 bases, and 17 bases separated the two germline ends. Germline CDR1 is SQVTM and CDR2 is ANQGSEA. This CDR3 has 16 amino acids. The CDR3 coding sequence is TGCAGCGTTGAAGACCCTTGGGACATGGTCGACAATGAGCAGTTCTTC. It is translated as CSVEDPWDMVDNEQFF.

CDR3 coding DNA: TGCGCCAGCAGCTTAGAAGGTCGGAGTACAGATACGCAGTATTTT. It is translated as CASSLEGRSTDTQYF. This chain uses TRBV5-1 with TRBJ2-3; D uncertain. Trimming took off 2 bases at V and 3 bases at J, with 13 bases between the two ends. Germline V lookup: CDR1 SGHRS, CDR2 YFSETQ. CDR3 size: 15 residues. Variable domain in full (rest from reference TRBV5-1 and TRBJ2-3): KAGVTQTPRYLIKTRGQQVTLSCSPISGHRSVSWYQQTPGQGLQFLFEYFSETQRNKGNFPGRFSGRQFSNSRSEMNVSTLELGDSALYLCASSLEGRSTDTQYFGPGTRLTVL.

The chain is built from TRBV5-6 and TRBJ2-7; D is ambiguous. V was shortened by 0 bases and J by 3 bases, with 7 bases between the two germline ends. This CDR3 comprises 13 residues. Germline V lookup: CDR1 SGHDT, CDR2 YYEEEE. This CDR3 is CASSLDLDYEQYF. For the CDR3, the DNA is TGTGCCAGCAGCTTGGACTTAGACTACGAGCAGTACTTC.

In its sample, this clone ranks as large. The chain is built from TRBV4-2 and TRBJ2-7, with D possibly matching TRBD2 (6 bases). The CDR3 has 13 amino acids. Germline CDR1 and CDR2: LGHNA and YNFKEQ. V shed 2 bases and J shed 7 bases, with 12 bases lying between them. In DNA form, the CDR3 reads TGTGCCAGCAGCCAAAGGGACTGGCTTGAGCAGTACTTC. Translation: CASSQRDWLEQYF.

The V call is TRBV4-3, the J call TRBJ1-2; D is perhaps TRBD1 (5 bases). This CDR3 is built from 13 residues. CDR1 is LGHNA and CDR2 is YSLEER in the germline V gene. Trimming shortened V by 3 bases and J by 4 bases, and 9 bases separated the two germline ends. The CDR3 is CASSHFGGYGYTF. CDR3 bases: TGCGCCAGCAGCCATTTTGGGGGCTATGGCTACACCTTC.